A single sample gave rise to the 29 T cell receptor beta chains below, sequenced in a study of T cell responses to AZD1222 COVID-19 vaccine. Only in-frame clones appear in the TCRdb table, and some are missing; sequencing was by immunoSEQ multiplex PCR. The sample yields about 150,000 clones, 75% to 95% seen once. Specimen: peripheral blood, collected on day 0 of MenACWY control vaccination. The source of these receptors is an adult in good health.

The V and J genes are TRBV12-3 or TRBV12-4 and TRBJ1-2; the D is unclear. The CDR3 spans 13 residues. V lost 1 base to trimming and J lost 8 bases, with 11 bases between them. CDR3 DNA sequence: TGTGCCAGCAGTTTAGTTCCCGGGTACGGCTACACCTTC. Its protein product is CASSLVPGYGYTF.

The DNA of the CDR3 is TGTGCCATCAGTGAAGGGACAGGGGGACCCTATAATTCACCCCTCCACTTT. Translated, it gives CAISEGTGGPYNSPLHF. V usage is TRBV10-3 and J usage is TRBJ1-6; TRBD1 agrees at 11 bases. The CDR3 has 17 amino acids. The germline gives CDR1 ENHRY, CDR2 SYGVKD. V trimming: 3 bases; J trimming: 2 bases; junction bases outside the gene matches: 3.

The gene calls are TRBV5-4 and TRBJ2-4; the D gene is possibly TRBD2 (6 bases). With 4 bases removed from V and 6 bases from J, the gap between germline ends came to 14 bases. The CDR3 extends over 14 amino acids. Germline V gives CDR1 SGHNT, CDR2 YYREEE (reference sequence). In DNA form, the CDR3 reads TGTGCCAGCAGCCCCGTAGGAGCGGGAAACATTCAGTACTTC. Amino acids: CASSPVGAGNIQYF. Full variable domain (rest looked up from reference TRBV5-4 and TRBJ2-4): ETGVTQSPTHLIKTRGQQVTLRCSSQSGHNTVSWYQQALGQGPQFIFQYYREEENGRGNFPPRFSGLQFPNYSSELNVNALELDDSALYLCASSPVGAGNIQYFGAGTRLSVL.

CDR3 nucleotide sequence: TGCGCCAGCAGCTCTTGGGGGCCGGGCAATGAGCAGTTCTTC. Encoded protein: CASSSWGPGNEQFF. The chain uses TRBV5-1 and TRBJ2-1; TRBD1 might be the D (6 bases). CDR1 and CDR2 (germline): SGHRS, YFSETQ. Trimming cost V 3 bases and J 6 bases, with 13 bases left between them. The CDR3 runs 14 residues.

This chain links TRBV5-1 with TRBJ2-7, with D perhaps assigned TRBD1 or TRBD2 (5 bases each). V dropped 4 bases and J dropped 3 bases, with 17 bases sitting between them. The CDR3 is made up of 15 amino acids. Per germline, CDR1 SGHRS and CDR2 YFSETQ. The CDR3 protein is CASSVTGTEDYEQYF. The CDR3 DNA reads as TGCGCCAGCAGCGTAACCGGGACGGAAGACTACGAGCAGTACTTC.

The chain joins TRBV27 to TRBJ1-6, with 7 positions matching TRBD1. CDR3 length: 19 residues. Germline CDR1 and CDR2: MNHEY and SMNVEV (reference sequence). Trimming cost V 6 bases and J 8 bases; bases outside gene matches: 22. The CDR3 nucleotides are TGTGCCAGCAGCGTGTATTGGTCCGGGACAGAGAGATGGCATTCACCCCTCCACTTT. Residues: CASSVYWSGTERWHSPLHF.

The chain couples TRBV28 to TRBJ1-1, with 10 bases matching TRBD1. The germline gives CDR1 MDHEN, CDR2 SYDVKM. After removal of 3 bases from V and 6 bases from J, the junction contained 4 bases not matched to a gene. The CDR3 is 14 residues long. CDR3 sequence reads: CASSFDRGHSEAFF. In DNA, the CDR3 is TGTGCCAGCAGTTTCGACAGGGGGCATTCTGAAGCTTTCTTT.

This sequence joins TRBV5-1 and TRBJ2-7; TRBD2 aligns across 9 bases. From germline, CDR1 is SGHRS and CDR2 YFSETQ. Trimming removed 1 base from V and 3 bases from J; junction bases left unmatched: 5. There are 15 residues in the CDR3. In DNA, the CDR3 is TGCGCCAGCAGCTTGAGTAGCGGGAGCGTCTACGAGCAGTACTTC. The encoded protein is CASSLSSGSVYEQYF. The full variable domain, in which reference TRBV5-1 and TRBJ2-7 provide the parts outside the CDR3, is KAGVTQTPRYLIKTRGQQVTLSCSPISGHRSVSWYQQTPGQGLQFLFEYFSETQRNKGNFPGRFSGRQFSNSRSEMNVSTLELGDSALYLCASSLSSGSVYEQYFGPGTRLTVT.

The chain joins TRBV19 to TRBJ1-1; possible D gene TRBD1, 5 bases. In germline, CDR1 is LNHDA, CDR2 SQIVND (reference sequence). V shed 3 bases and J shed 4 bases, with 12 bases lying between them. The CDR3 consists of 14 residues. The chain's CDR3 is CASSIGAAGTEAFF. CDR3 bases: TGTGCCAGTAGTATTGGGGCCGCGGGCACTGAAGCTTTCTTT.

This chain joins TRBV11-2 and TRBJ1-1; D gene ambiguous. CDR3 length equals 13 residues. The V gene lost 2 bases and the J gene lost 0 bases, with 4 bases spanning the gap. CDR1 and CDR2 (germline): SGHAT, FQNNGV. CDR3 sequence reads: CASSLQMNTEAFF. CDR3 nucleotides: TGTGCCAGCAGCTTACAAATGAACACTGAAGCTTTCTTT. Supplemented by reference TRBV11-2 and TRBJ1-1, the full variable domain reads EAGVAQSPRYKIIEKRQSVAFWCNPISGHATLYWYQQILGQGPKLLIQFQNNGVVDDSQLPKDRFSAERLKGVDSTLKIQPAKLEDSAVYLCASSLQMNTEAFFGQGTRLTVV.

This chain uses TRBV9 with TRBJ2-1; a possible D gene is TRBD2 (5 bases). In germline, CDR1 is SGDLS, CDR2 YYNGEE. Trimming left V 2 bases short and J 3 bases short, with 9 bases between. This CDR3 is 14 amino acids long. CDR3 nucleotide sequence: TGTGCCAGCAGCGTCGCCGGGAACTACAATGAGCAGTTCTTC. Protein: CASSVAGNYNEQFF.

The rearrangement joins TRBV6-2 or TRBV6-3 to TRBJ1-1; D ambiguous. The length of the CDR3 is 14 residues. The V gene's germline CDR1 is MNHEY and CDR2 SVGEGT. V was trimmed by 6 bases and J by 5 bases, leaving 16 bases between them. The CDR3 DNA reads as TGTGCCAGCAGCCACCCCCAGTTGGGTACTGAAGCTTTCTTT. Protein product: CASSHPQLGTEAFF.

The V and J genes are TRBV20-1 and TRBJ1-2; possible D gene TRBD1, 5 bases. V gave up 3 bases and J gave up 1 base, with 9 bases separating them. The CDR3 loop spans 13 amino acids. Germline V gives CDR1 DFQATT, CDR2 SNEGSKA (reference sequence). The CDR3 DNA reads as TGCAGTGCTAGTCCAGGGTATAACTATGGCTACACCTTC. Amino acids: CSASPGYNYGYTF.

This sequence joins TRBV28 and TRBJ1-1, with 7 nucleotides matching TRBD1. This CDR3 is 16 amino acids long. V lost 0 bases, J lost 1 base, and 5 bases stayed unmatched. Germline loops: CDR1 MDHEN, CDR2 SYDVKM. The CDR3 reads CASSLWTTGKNTEAFF. CDR3 DNA: TGTGCCAGCAGTTTATGGACGACAGGGAAGAACACTGAAGCTTTCTTT.

The chain couples TRBV7-2 to TRBJ1-1, with D possibly being TRBD1 (6 bases). This CDR3 contains 14 residues. Germline V CDR1 and CDR2: SGHTA, FQGNSA. Trimming removed 3 bases from V and 5 bases from J, with 13 bases in between. The CDR3 spells CASSLGGLWTEAFF. The CDR3 coding sequence is TGTGCCAGCAGCTTGGGGGGGCTTTGGACTGAAGCTTTCTTT.

This clone has just one count. This rearrangement joins TRBV4-1 to TRBJ2-1, with 11 bases identical to TRBD2. V was clipped by 3 bases and J by 8 bases; unmatched bases: 3. Germline V gene sequence: CDR1 MGHRA, CDR2 YSYEKL. This CDR3 has 14 residues. CDR3 DNA: TGCGCCAGCAGCCATAGCGGGGGGGCCTATGAGCAGTTCTTC. Translating it yields CASSHSGGAYEQFF.

The chain carries TRBV19 and TRBJ1-5; D may be TRBD1 (5 bases). V dropped 9 bases and J dropped 3 bases, with 18 bases sitting between them. Germline V lookup: CDR1 LNHDA, CDR2 SQIVND (reference sequence). CDR3 length equals 15 residues. CDR3 coding DNA: TGTGCCAGCTCCGGGGGACGGAACCTCAATCAGCCCCAGCATTTT. Translated, it gives CASSGGRNLNQPQHF.

This clone came up once. The rearrangement uses TRBV9 and TRBJ2-1; 7 bases map to TRBD2. The CDR3 consists of 17 residues. V trimming: 4 bases; J trimming: 0 bases; junction bases outside the gene matches: 10. Per the germline V gene, CDR1 is SGDLS and CDR2 is YYNGEE. CDR3 sequence: CASSPHSGLSSYNEQFF. CDR3 coding DNA: TGTGCCAGCAGCCCCCATAGCGGGCTTAGCTCCTACAATGAGCAGTTCTTC.

The genes are TRBV5-1 and TRBJ1-1; no firm D call. With 5 bases removed from V and 5 bases from J, the gap between germline ends came to 13 bases. The length of the CDR3 is 13 residues. Germline-derived CDR1 and CDR2 are SGHRS and YFSETQ. The CDR3 DNA is TGCGCCAGCAGTCCCTCCGGCGGGACTGAAGCTTTCTTT. It is translated as CASSPSGGTEAFF.

Details on this clone: This CDR3 is also generated by other DNA sequences in the sample. This chain joins TRBV6-5 and TRBJ1-2, with D possibly matching TRBD1 (6 bases). V shed 5 bases and J shed 4 bases, with 11 bases lying between them. The germline V gene has CDR1 MNHEY and CDR2 SVGAGI. The CDR3 runs to 13 residues. This CDR3 reads CASSRTATYGYTF. CDR3 DNA sequence: TGTGCCAGCAGTCGGACAGCGACCTATGGCTACACCTTC.

The J gene is TRBJ1-5, the V gene TRBV2; 7 nucleotides agree with TRBD1. The CDR3 is made up of 15 amino acids. Germline values: CDR1 SNHLY, CDR2 FYNNEI. The V and J ends lost 7 bases and 1 base, in that order; junction bases with no gene match: 7. CDR3 nucleotides: TGTGCCAGCACTAGGACAGGAACAAGCAATCAGCCCCAGCATTTT. It yields the protein CASTRTGTSNQPQHF.

V usage is TRBV7-3 and J usage is TRBJ2-3, with 8 bases that match TRBD2. Germline CDR1 is SGHTA and CDR2 is FQGTGA. The CDR3 runs to 18 residues. V dropped 4 bases and J dropped 2; count of bases not matched to a gene: 14. CDR3 sequence (DNA): TGTGCCAGCAGCTCCCAGGGGTTGGCGGGGGGCCCCACAGATACGCAGTATTTT. This gives the protein CASSSQGLAGGPTDTQYF.

CDR3 in DNA: TGCGCCAGCGGCATCGTGCTTGGAGGGGATGGCTACACCTTC. This sequence encodes CASGIVLGGDGYTF. The rearrangement links TRBV5-1 to TRBJ1-2; tentatively, D is TRBD1 (5 bases). V was pared by 7 bases and J by 6 bases, with 19 bases between. CDR3 length: 14 amino acids. Germline-derived CDR1 and CDR2 are SGHRS and YFSETQ.

The table lists this clone with a count of one. The chain is built from TRBV1 and TRBJ2-1; the DNA was not compared with TRBD2, the D call given in the table. TRBV1 is a known pseudogene. This CDR3 spans 15 amino acids. As DNA, the CDR3 is TGCACCAGCAGCTCCCAGACGGGGGGGAGGTGGGAGCAGTTCTTC. This sequence encodes CTSSSQTGGRWEQFF.

Only one count was recorded for this clone. The rearrangement uses TRBV9 and TRBJ2-5, with TRBD2 matching 10 bases. V lost 0 bases and J lost 4; bases outside the gene matches: 6. Germline-derived CDR1 and CDR2 are SGDLS and YYNGEE. CDR3 size: 16 residues. CDR3 coding DNA: TGTGCCAGCAGCGTAGTGGGTAGCGGGGGGAGAGAGACCCAGTACTTC. Residues: CASSVVGSGGRETQYF.

CDR3 sequence reads: CASSIGPGPQYSNQPQHF. Here the CDR3 DNA reads TGTGCCAGTAGTATAGGTCCGGGACCGCAGTATAGCAATCAGCCCCAGCATTTT. The chain recombines TRBV19 with TRBJ1-5, with TRBD1 as a possible D gene (5 bases). Per germline, CDR1 LNHDA and CDR2 SQIVND (reference sequence). V was trimmed by 1 base and J by 0 bases, leaving 16 bases between them. The CDR3 has 18 amino acids.

Only one count was recorded for this clone. The chain carries TRBV5-4 and TRBJ1-2; D unresolved. V shed 3 bases and J shed 4 bases, with 10 bases lying between them. CDR3 length: 13 residues. Per the germline V gene, CDR1 is SGHNT and CDR2 is YYREEE (reference sequence). CDR3 in DNA: TGTGCCAGCAGCTCCCCCCGGGGCTATGGCTACACCTTC. Its translation is CASSSPRGYGYTF.

The V gene is TRBV11-2, the J gene TRBJ1-6, with D perhaps TRBD1 (5 bases). This CDR3 spans 14 amino acids. Deletions cut 1 base from V and 7 bases from J, with 8 bases between. Looked up from germline, CDR1 is SGHAT and CDR2 is FQNNGV. The CDR3 DNA reads TGTGCCAGCAGCTTAGGGGGGACCAATTCACCCCTCCACTTT. Translating it yields CASSLGGTNSPLHF.

This sequence joins TRBV7-3 and TRBJ2-5; 8 nucleotides align to TRBD2. The V segment lost 2 bases and the J segment 1 base; nucleotides outside the gene matches: 6. Per germline, CDR1 SGHTA and CDR2 FQGTGA. The CDR3 is 16 residues long. For the CDR3, the DNA is TGTGCCAGCAGCTTAGGGGCGGGAGGTTTCCAAGAGACCCAGTACTTC. Protein sequence: CASSLGAGGFQETQYF.